Following are 17 T cell receptor beta chains from one sample sequenced in a study of response to subunit inactivated influenza vaccine. TCRdb independently ran MiXCR on the RT-PCR reads; one entry per CDR3 protein. The repertoire includes approximately 500,000 distinct CDR3 sequences, under 15% of them detected once, and under 15% sits in the top ten. The sample consisted of PBMCs from blood, taken roughly 6 weeks after vaccination. Receptors originate from a man between 45 and 60 years old who received an inactivated influenza vaccine.

This clonotype was picked up many times. The chain carries TRBV7-8 and TRBJ1-5, with unresolved D. V lost 1 base and J lost 5, with 6 bases in between. The CDR3 runs to 13 residues. CDR1 and CDR2 (germline): SGHVS, FQNEAQ. CDR3 nucleotide sequence: TGTGCCAGCAGCTTAGGCCGGGATCAGCCCCAGCATTTT. This gives the protein CASSLGRDQPQHF.

In its sample, this clonotype was seen a few times. The rearrangement uses TRBV7-3 and TRBJ1-2; 8 bases agree with TRBD1. This CDR3 is 15 amino acids long. V lost 3 bases, J lost 8 bases, and 11 bases stayed unmatched. Germline lookup yields CDR1 SGHTA and CDR2 FQGTGA. This CDR3 is CASSLTGAAGKGYTF. CDR3 nucleotides: TGTGCCAGCAGCTTGACAGGGGCCGCCGGGAAAGGCTACACCTTC.

The genes are TRBV10-3 and TRBJ2-2; D gene ambiguous. V lost 2 bases and J 1 base, leaving 2 bases between the germline ends. This CDR3 has 13 residues. In germline, CDR1 is ENHRY, CDR2 SYGVKD. This CDR3 is CAISEVNTGELFF. The CDR3 bases are TGTGCCATCAGTGAGGTGAACACCGGGGAGCTGTTTTTT.

In this sample, this clonotype turned up a few times. V and J are TRBV24-1 and TRBJ2-7; 7 bases are shared with TRBD1. Germline CDR1 KGHDR, CDR2 SFDVKD. After removal of 4 bases from V and 4 bases from J, the junction contained 9 bases not matched to a gene. The CDR3 runs 15 residues. The CDR3, as DNA: TGTGCCACCAGTGACCCCCGACAGGGAGCGTACGAGCAGTACTTC. Its translation is CATSDPRQGAYEQYF.

In this sample, this clonotype turned up a few times. The chain uses TRBV24-1 and TRBJ1-1; D uncertain. The CDR3 is made up of 14 amino acids. Germline V CDR1 and CDR2: KGHDR, SFDVKD. V lost 4 bases and J 3 bases, leaving 11 bases between the germline ends. The CDR3 reads CATSDAASHTEAFF. The CDR3 coding sequence is TGTGCCACCAGTGACGCGGCCAGCCACACTGAAGCTTTCTTT.

The CDR3 loop is CASSYSGLGLRGRAGETQYF. The CDR3 bases are TGTGCCAGCAGTTACTCGGGTTTAGGCTTGCGTGGGAGGGCCGGCGAGACCCAGTACTTC. V and J are TRBV6-2 or TRBV6-3 and TRBJ2-5; 7 bases map to TRBD2. Germline V gene data show CDR1 as MNHEY and CDR2 as SVGEGT. The trim removed 0 bases at V and 5 bases at J, leaving 21 bases unmatched. The CDR3 loop spans 20 amino acids.

The rearrangement joins TRBV20-1 to TRBJ1-5; 7 bases map to TRBD1. The length of the CDR3 is 16 residues. V trimming: 2 bases; J trimming: 0 bases; junction bases outside the gene matches: 7. Germline-derived CDR1 and CDR2 are DFQATT and SNEGSKA (reference sequence). Here the CDR3 reads CSARKVQGYSNQPQHF. For the CDR3, the DNA is TGCAGTGCTAGAAAGGTACAGGGGTATAGCAATCAGCCCCAGCATTTT.

This clonotype came up many times. The chain carries TRBV5-6 and TRBJ1-2; 9 positions agree with TRBD1. The V gene's germline CDR1 is SGHDT and CDR2 YYEEEE. The CDR3 sequence is 15 residues long. With 0 bases clipped from V and 7 bases from J, the junction kept 7 bases outside the gene matches. CDR3 DNA sequence: TGTGCCAGCAGCTTGGGTGGGACAGGGCCCTTTGGCTACACCTTC. Amino acids: CASSLGGTGPFGYTF.

The rearrangement uses TRBV6-5 and TRBJ1-1, with unresolved D. Germline CDR1 MNHEY, CDR2 SVGAGI. The CDR3 contains 15 residues. V lost 0 bases and J lost 0, with 8 bases in between. The chain's CDR3 is CASSYSGSLNTEAFF. CDR3 coding DNA: TGTGCCAGCAGTTACTCGGGGAGCTTGAACACTGAAGCTTTCTTT.

The chain is built from TRBV6-5 and TRBJ2-2; 8 bases fit TRBD2. V was clipped by 6 bases and J by 8 bases; unmatched bases: 2. Germline V gene sequence: CDR1 MNHEY, CDR2 SVGAGI. This CDR3 region has 12 residues. The CDR3 loop reads CASSRLAGELFF. As DNA, the CDR3 is TGTGCCAGCAGCCGACTAGCGGGGGAGCTGTTTTTT.

This clonotype came up many times. J is TRBJ2-3 and V is TRBV15; D possibly corresponds to TRBD1 (5 bases). Germline V gene data show CDR1 as LNHNV and CDR2 as YYDKDF (reference sequence). This CDR3 has 13 residues. Trimming cost V 6 bases and J 2 bases, with 9 bases left between them. DNA for the CDR3: TGTGCCACCAGTAGGGGCTACACAGATACGCAGTATTTT. Its translation is CATSRGYTDTQYF. The full variable domain, completed using reference TRBV15 and TRBJ2-3, is DAMVIQNPRYQVTQFGKPVTLSCSQTLNHNVMYWYQQKSSQAPKLLFHYYDKDFNNEADTPDNFQSRRPNTSFCFLDIRSPGLGDTAMYLCATSRGYTDTQYFGPGTRLTVL.

As to this clonotype: The junction and the germline gene differ at one end; a read error may be behind it. The CDR3, as DNA: TGTGCCAGCAGCGGGACCGACTATGGCTACTCCTTC. Its translation: CASSGTDYGYSF. The J gene is TRBJ1-2, the V gene TRBV28, with a possible D match to TRBD1 (5 bases). Germline CDR1 is MDHEN and CDR2 is SYDVKM. This CDR3 spans 12 amino acids.

This clonotype was recorded a few times. The chain carries TRBV7-2 and TRBJ2-1, with TRBD1 identical over 10 bases. With V trimmed by 5 bases and J by 9 bases, 10 bases remained unmatched. The germline V gene encodes CDR1 SGHTA and CDR2 FQGNSA. The CDR3 covers 15 residues. CDR3 DNA: TGTGCCAGCAGCCGGGGGGTGACAGGGGGCCTTGAGCAGTTCTTC. Residues: CASSRGVTGGLEQFF.

In its sample, this clonotype was seen a few times. This chain uses TRBV10-3 with TRBJ2-5; D is unclear. The CDR3 consists of 11 residues. The germline gives CDR1 ENHRY, CDR2 SYGVKD. Trimming pared 5 bases from V and 2 bases from J, leaving 3 bases between. The chain's CDR3 is CAISIQETQYF. CDR3 sequence (DNA): TGTGCCATCAGTATACAAGAGACCCAGTACTTC.

This clonotype occurred a few times. CDR3 loop: CSARSETNEKLFF. As DNA, the CDR3 is TGCAGTGCTAGATCGGAAACCAATGAAAAACTGTTTTTT. The chain uses TRBV20-1 and TRBJ1-4, with no clear D. This CDR3 comprises 13 residues. Germline loops: CDR1 DFQATT, CDR2 SNEGSKA (reference sequence). Trimming pared 2 bases from V and 5 bases from J, leaving 9 bases between.

The V call is TRBV3-1, the J call TRBJ2-1, with TRBD2 identical over 8 bases. The CDR3 runs to 15 residues. V shed 4 bases, J shed 5 bases, and the junction held 7 bases outside the gene matches. Germline loops: CDR1 LGHDT, CDR2 YNNKEL (reference sequence). The CDR3 spells CASSPSGSLNNEQFF. CDR3 sequence (DNA): TGTGCCAGCAGCCCCAGCGGGAGTCTAAACAATGAGCAGTTCTTC.

This chain links TRBV7-2 with TRBJ2-7, with TRBD2 matching 10 bases. Unmatched junction bases numbered 10, after V lost 4 bases and J lost 4 bases. CDR1 and CDR2 (germline): SGHTA, FQGNSA. The CDR3 runs to 16 residues. CDR3 sequence: CASSSGLAFTSYEQYF. In DNA, the CDR3 is TGTGCCAGCAGCTCGGGACTAGCGTTCACTTCTTACGAGCAGTACTTC.